Each of the 16 T cell receptor beta chains below was sequenced from the same sample in a study of beta chain features in type 1 diabetes. The isolated RNA, all of it, was reverse transcribed, so expressed TCRB transcripts were what got sequenced. This table comes from immunoSEQ multiplex PCR, and its TCRdb copy is limited to in-frame clones, with some not included. Among roughly 450,000 clones, approximately 14% were seen once, and the ten largest hold roughly 0.035%. The sequenced material came from naive CD4+ T cells from blood. Receptors were obtained from a man under 40 in good health.

The rearrangement joins TRBV2 to TRBJ1-5, with TRBD1 as a possible D gene (5 bases). The CDR3 consists of 13 residues. Germline values: CDR1 SNHLY, CDR2 FYNNEI. V lost 6 bases and J 4 bases, leaving 10 bases between the germline ends. The CDR3 is CASSRGENQPQHF. The CDR3 DNA reads TGTGCCAGCAGCCGAGGGGAGAATCAGCCCCAGCATTTT.

This sequence joins TRBV7-2 and TRBJ1-6; D remains ambiguous. The CDR3 runs to 13 residues. The V and J ends lost 5 bases and 11 bases respectively, with 13 bases between them. Germline-derived CDR1 and CDR2 are SGHTA and FQGNSA. The CDR3 loop is CASSPGRAAPLHF. In DNA, the CDR3 is TGTGCCAGCAGCCCGGGCCGCGCAGCACCCCTCCACTTT.

The chain uses TRBV14 and TRBJ2-3, with TRBD2 matching over 9 bases. The CDR3 extends over 16 amino acids. After removal of 6 bases from V and 4 bases from J, the junction contained 11 bases not matched to a gene. Germline V gene lookup returns CDR1 SGHDN and CDR2 FVKESK. This CDR3 is CASRGPAGGPSDTQYF. In DNA, the CDR3 is TGTGCCAGCAGAGGACCGGCGGGGGGGCCATCAGATACGCAGTATTTT.

The chain links TRBV28 to TRBJ1-1; D not certain. This CDR3 contains 11 residues. Germline V gene lookup returns CDR1 MDHEN and CDR2 SYDVKM. The CDR3 region has the DNA TGTGCTACGGTCGAGAACACTGAAGCTTTCTTT. This encodes CATVENTEAFF.

The rearrangement joins TRBV7-9 to TRBJ2-5; D not certain. The CDR3 has 17 residues. V was shortened by 11 bases and J by 5 bases, with 30 bases between the two germline ends. The V gene's germline CDR1 is SEHNR and CDR2 FQNEAQ (reference sequence). The CDR3 spells CARPTDEGSSFVETQYF. CDR3 coding DNA: TGTGCCCGACCGACTGACGAAGGGTCTAGTTTTGTGGAGACCCAGTACTTC.

The chain joins TRBV5-4 to TRBJ2-1; 7 bases match TRBD2. With V trimmed by 4 bases and J by 7 bases, 8 bases remained unmatched. The germline V gene has CDR1 SGHNT and CDR2 YYREEE (reference sequence). The CDR3 loop spans 14 amino acids. CDR3: CASSGYSGLNEQFF. CDR3 nucleotide sequence: TGTGCCAGCAGCGGATATAGCGGGCTTAATGAGCAGTTCTTC.

This clone was counted a few times. The chain recombines TRBV13 with TRBJ2-4, with D possibly TRBD1 on 6 matching bases. Trimming stripped 5 bases from V and 1 base from J, with 12 bases between. The CDR3 totals 15 residues. Germline lookup yields CDR1 PRHDT and CDR2 FYEKMQ (reference sequence). The CDR3 protein is CASSPRTAAKNIQYF. The DNA for the CDR3 is TGTGCCAGCAGCCCCCGGACAGCTGCCAAAAACATTCAGTACTTC.

The rearrangement uses TRBV7-2 and TRBJ2-2; the D gene is possibly TRBD2 (5 bases). The germline CDR1 and CDR2 sequences are SGHTA and FQGNSA. Trimming shortened V by 0 bases and J by 3 bases, and 11 bases separated the two germline ends. The CDR3 has 16 residues. CDR3 protein: CASSLANLRDTGELFF. The DNA of the CDR3 is TGTGCCAGCAGCTTAGCTAACTTGAGGGACACCGGGGAGCTGTTTTTT.

This clone has a handful of counts. The chain recombines TRBV5-1 with TRBJ2-3; D remains ambiguous. Deletions cut 5 bases from V and 4 bases from J, with 14 bases between. CDR1 is SGHRS and CDR2 is YFSETQ in the germline V gene. The CDR3 consists of 14 residues. This CDR3 reads CASSFRVAADTQYF. In DNA form, the CDR3 reads TGCGCCAGCAGTTTTAGGGTAGCTGCAGATACGCAGTATTTT.

This clone was seen only a few times. The genes are TRBV29-1 and TRBJ2-7, with a weak D call TRBD1 (6 bases). Between the trimmed V and J ends, which lost 4 bases and 4 bases, there was a span of 17 bases. CDR3 length: 14 residues. CDR1 is SQVTM, CDR2 ANQGSEA, per germline. The CDR3 sequence is CSVAPSRDRYEQYV. The CDR3 coding sequence is TGCAGCGTTGCCCCTTCCCGCGACAGGTACGAGCAGTACGTC.

The V gene is TRBV30, the J gene TRBJ1-5; D call uncertain. Trimming stripped 2 bases from V and 6 bases from J, with 20 bases between. The CDR3 has 16 residues. Per the germline V gene, CDR1 is GTSNPN and CDR2 is SVGIG (reference sequence). For the CDR3, the DNA is TGTGCCTGGAGTAACCACCGAGGTCCCGGGCTTCAGCCCCAGCATTTT. Its translation is CAWSNHRGPGLQPQHF.

This clone showed up just a few times. V is TRBV7-2 and J is TRBJ2-3; D gene unclear. The CDR3 is made up of 13 amino acids. V was pared by 5 bases and J by 4 bases, with 10 bases between. Germline assignment: CDR1 SGHTA and CDR2 FQGNSA. In DNA, the CDR3 is TGTGCCAGCAGCCTAGTGAGGTCAGATACGCAGTATTTT. It encodes CASSLVRSDTQYF.

The chain joins TRBV7-3 to TRBJ2-1, with 9 bases lining up with TRBD2. The CDR3 contains 16 residues. The ends lost 5 bases at V and 6 bases at J; junction bases unmatched: 11. Germline V CDR1 and CDR2: SGHTA, FQGTGA. Written as DNA, the CDR3 is TGTGCCAGCAGCCACTCCCTAGCGGGAAGGCCCAATGAGCAGTTCTTC. Protein: CASSHSLAGRPNEQFF. Together with reference TRBV7-3 and TRBJ2-1, the CDR3 gives the full variable domain: GAGVSQTPSNKVTEKGKYVELRCDPISGHTALYWYRQSLGQGPEFLIYFQGTGAADDSGLPNDRFFAVRPEGSVSTLKIQRTERGDSAVYLCASSHSLAGRPNEQFFGPGTRLTVL.

J is TRBJ1-2 and V is TRBV13; 7 nucleotides agree with TRBD1. The CDR3 covers 14 residues. Germline V gene sequence: CDR1 PRHDT, CDR2 FYEKMQ (reference sequence). V shed 5 bases, J shed 3 bases, and the junction held 6 bases outside the gene matches. The CDR3 protein is CASSRGGADYGYTF. CDR3 nucleotides: TGTGCCAGCAGCCGAGGGGGCGCGGACTATGGCTACACCTTC.

V is TRBV4-3 and J is TRBJ2-5; D might be TRBD2 (6 bases). The CDR3 sequence is 16 residues long. V dropped 0 bases and J dropped 5 bases, with 16 bases sitting between them. Per germline, CDR1 LGHNA and CDR2 YSLEER. The CDR3 loop is CASSQDRGIPGETQYF. CDR3 DNA: TGCGCCAGCAGCCAAGATCGGGGGATCCCCGGGGAGACCCAGTACTTC.

The rearrangement uses TRBV11-2 and TRBJ2-5, with TRBD1 matching over 9 bases. The CDR3 length is 14 residues. The junction had 5 bases not matched to a gene; V was cut back by 4 bases and J by 5 bases. CDR1 and CDR2 from the germline V gene are SGHAT and FQNNGV. The CDR3 is CASSSDRGLETQYF. DNA for the CDR3: TGTGCCAGCAGCTCGGACAGGGGTTTGGAGACCCAGTACTTC.